This T cell receptor beta chain was found in a study of blood T cell repertoires in COVID-19. This clone was detected only a few times. V gave up 5 bases and J gave up 2 bases, with 4 bases separating them. The CDR3 consists of 11 residues. Germline V gene sequence: CDR1 LNHDA, CDR2 SQIVND (reference sequence). Assay used: immunoSEQ multiplex PCR; TCRdb lists only in-frame clones, some missing. The sample carries 100,000 to 150,000 clones, about 84% recorded once. What was sequenced was peripheral blood. The chain couples TRBV19 to TRBJ2-7; D is uncertain. The receptor's source is a human donor in a cohort sampled during active COVID-19. In DNA, the CDR3 is TGTGCCAGTAGTTCCGCCTACGAGCAGTACTTC. Amino acid sequence: CASSSAYEQYF.